The 21 T cell receptor beta chains reported below all come from one sample, sequenced in a study of blood T cell repertoires in COVID-19. Only in-frame clones appear in the TCRdb table, and some are missing; sequencing was by immunoSEQ multiplex PCR. Seen here are over 250,000 clones, around 90% observed once, and the top ten hold about 10%. Specimen: peripheral blood. All receptors come from a woman aged 70-85 years with COVID-19, enrolled during active disease.

The rearrangement uses TRBV11-1 and TRBJ2-7; a weak D match, TRBD2 (6 bases). V was clipped by 7 bases and J by 2 bases, with 12 bases between them. The CDR3 runs to 13 residues. Germline assignment: CDR1 SGHAT and CDR2 FQDESV (reference sequence). DNA of the CDR3: TGTGCCAGCACCCTGCGGGGAACCTACGAGCAGTACTTC. Translated, it gives CASTLRGTYEQYF. Looking up the rest from reference TRBV11-1 and TRBJ2-7 gives the full variable domain: EAEVAQSPRYKITEKSQAVAFWCDPISGHATLYWYRQILGQGPELLVQFQDESVVDDSQLPKDRFSAERLKGVDSTLKIQPAELGDSAMYLCASTLRGTYEQYFGPGTRLTVT.

V and J are TRBV27 and TRBJ2-2; D may be TRBD2 (5 bases). V was shortened by 5 bases and J by 4 bases, with 14 bases between the two germline ends. The CDR3 runs 15 residues. From germline, CDR1 is MNHEY and CDR2 SMNVEV (reference sequence). The CDR3 DNA reads TGTGCCAGCAGTCCCCGGCGGGCGGTCACCGGGGAGCTGTTTTTT. It yields the protein CASSPRRAVTGELFF.

The J gene is TRBJ1-2, the V gene TRBV5-4, with 7 nucleotides matching TRBD1. There are 15 residues in the CDR3. Germline CDR1 and CDR2: SGHNT and YYREEE (reference sequence). The trim removed 0 bases at V and 7 bases at J, leaving 9 bases unmatched. CDR3 residues: CASSLGTGGFRGYTF. The CDR3 DNA follows: TGTGCCAGCAGCTTGGGGACAGGAGGTTTCCGTGGCTACACCTTC.

The gene calls are TRBV30 and TRBJ2-5, with TRBD2 identical over 8 bases. The length of the CDR3 is 13 residues. With V trimmed by 4 bases and J by 5 bases, 6 bases remained unmatched. Germline-derived CDR1 and CDR2 are GTSNPN and SVGIG (reference sequence). Here the CDR3 reads CAWTGLAGETQYF. The CDR3 nucleotides are TGTGCCTGGACCGGACTAGCAGGCGAGACCCAGTACTTC. Filled out from reference TRBV30 and TRBJ2-5, the complete variable domain reads SQTIHQWPATLVQPVGSPLSLECTVEGTSNPNLYWYRQAAGRGLQLLFYSVGIGQISSEVPQNLSASRPQDRQFILSSKKLLLSDSGFYLCAWTGLAGETQYFGPGTRLLVL.

V is TRBV19 and J is TRBJ1-1, with no clear D. The CDR3 has 13 amino acids. V lost 5 bases, J lost 3 bases, and 10 bases lay in between. Germline CDR1 is LNHDA and CDR2 is SQIVND (reference sequence). The DNA for the CDR3 is TGTGCCAGTAGTCATAAGAGGGACACTGAAGCTTTCTTT. It specifies CASSHKRDTEAFF.

The V call is TRBV28, the J call TRBJ1-3; D is possibly TRBD1 (5 bases). The ends were cut back, 7 bases at V and 0 bases at J, with 13 bases in the middle. CDR1 is MDHEN, CDR2 SYDVKM, per germline. This CDR3 spans 15 amino acids. The CDR3 loop is CASIPGFLSGNTIYF. Written as DNA, the CDR3 is TGTGCCAGCATCCCAGGGTTCCTCTCTGGAAACACCATATATTTT.

The rearrangement uses TRBV6-1 and TRBJ1-2, with D unclear. Deletions cut 2 bases from V and 4 bases from J, with 11 bases between. Germline CDR1 and CDR2: MNHNS and SASEGT. The CDR3 extends over 14 amino acids. The CDR3 sequence is CASSERGLGYGYTF. CDR3 nucleotide sequence: TGTGCCAGCAGTGAACGAGGGTTAGGCTATGGCTACACCTTC.

V gene TRBV9 combines with J gene TRBJ2-5, with D tentatively TRBD2 (5 bases). Trimming removed 7 bases at V and 7 bases at J, with 23 bases between. Germline V lookup: CDR1 SGDLS, CDR2 YYNGEE. There are 15 residues in the CDR3. The CDR3 loop is CASGTSSSGYGTQYF. The DNA for the CDR3 is TGTGCCAGCGGAACTAGTTCTTCAGGATATGGGACCCAGTACTTC.

This clone was counted a few times. This chain joins TRBV11-2 and TRBJ2-7; weak D call: TRBD2 (5 bases). Germline V CDR1 and CDR2: SGHAT, FQNNGV. CDR3 length equals 11 residues. Trimming stripped 5 bases from V and 10 bases from J, with 12 bases between. CDR3 region: CASSAMEVQYF. CDR3 nucleotides: TGTGCCAGCAGCGCCATGGAGGTTCAGTACTTC. The full variable domain, completed using reference TRBV11-2 and TRBJ2-7, is EAGVAQSPRYKIIEKRQSVAFWCNPISGHATLYWYQQILGQGPKLLIQFQNNGVVDDSQLPKDRFSAERLKGVDSTLKIQPAKLEDSAVYLCASSAMEVQYFGPGTRLTVT.

The V call is TRBV12-5, the J call TRBJ2-3, with 7 bases identical to TRBD2. V trimming: 5 bases; J trimming: 9 bases; junction bases outside the gene matches: 5. This CDR3 has 12 residues. Per germline, CDR1 LGHNT and CDR2 FRNRAP. The CDR3: CASGGSGTTQYF. In DNA form, the CDR3 reads TGTGCTAGTGGTGGCAGCGGGACGACGCAGTATTTT.

The V gene is TRBV6-1, the J gene TRBJ2-3, with 11 positions matching TRBD2. Trimming cost V 3 bases and J 4 bases; bases outside gene matches: 6. CDR1 and CDR2 (germline): MNHNS, SASEGT. CDR3 length equals 16 residues. The CDR3 DNA follows: TGTGCCAGCAGTGATAAGGTAGCGGGAGGGGCAGATACGCAGTATTTT. Translated, it gives CASSDKVAGGADTQYF.

The gene calls are TRBV11-2 and TRBJ2-7, with D possibly matching TRBD1 (5 bases). The CDR3 is 13 residues long. Trimming shortened V by 8 bases and J by 0 bases, and 11 bases separated the two germline ends. The germline V gene encodes CDR1 SGHAT and CDR2 FQNNGV. This CDR3 is CASATGFSYEQYF. The CDR3 DNA follows: TGTGCCAGCGCCACAGGCTTCTCCTACGAGCAGTACTTC.

This chain joins TRBV5-1 and TRBJ1-1; D is uncertain. The CDR3 has 13 residues. Germline V gives CDR1 SGHRS, CDR2 YFSETQ. V lost 5 bases, J lost 0 bases, and 8 bases lay in between. The CDR3 DNA follows: TGCGCCAGCAGTGTGAGCATGAACACTGAAGCTTTCTTT. Translating it yields CASSVSMNTEAFF.

The rearrangement uses TRBV19 and TRBJ2-7; the match to TRBD1 covers 7 bases. The CDR3 runs to 15 residues. V was clipped by 5 bases and J by 1 base; unmatched bases: 8. Germline loops: CDR1 LNHDA, CDR2 SQIVND (reference sequence). CDR3 residues: CASSFGQVDSYEQYF. The DNA of the CDR3 is TGTGCCAGTAGTTTTGGACAGGTTGATTCCTACGAGCAGTACTTC.

This chain connects TRBV7-2 to TRBJ1-2; the D gene is possibly TRBD1 (6 bases). With 5 bases removed from V and 2 bases from J, the gap between germline ends came to 9 bases. The CDR3 loop spans 13 amino acids. Germline V gives CDR1 SGHTA, CDR2 FQGNSA. The CDR3 here is CASSAGVNYGYTF. In nucleotides, the CDR3 is TGTGCCAGCAGCGCAGGGGTGAACTATGGCTACACCTTC.

The chain employs TRBV7-3 and TRBJ2-7; TRBD2 aligns across 8 bases. The CDR3 extends over 16 amino acids. Germline CDR1 reads SGHTA; CDR2 reads FQGTGA. J was trimmed by 3 bases and V by 2 bases; bases with no gene match: 9. CDR3 in amino acids: CASSLRVAGGIYEQYF. In DNA form, the CDR3 reads TGTGCCAGCAGCTTACGGGTTGCGGGAGGAATCTACGAGCAGTACTTC.

V and J are TRBV6-5 and TRBJ2-7; D not certain. The CDR3 sequence is 15 residues long. V was trimmed by 2 bases and J by 3 bases, leaving 14 bases between them. Looked up from germline, CDR1 is MNHEY and CDR2 is SVGAGI. In nucleotides, the CDR3 is TGTGCCAGCAGTTACACTCCACCCCCCCACTACGAGCAGTACTTC. Translated, it gives CASSYTPPPHYEQYF.

V is TRBV5-1 and J is TRBJ2-7; unclear D gene. This CDR3 spans 15 amino acids. V dropped 1 base and J dropped 2 bases, with 13 bases sitting between them. CDR1 is SGHRS and CDR2 is YFSETQ in the germline V gene. In DNA, the CDR3 is TGCGCCAGCAGCTTGAGGCCGGGTACGGCCTACGAGCAGTACTTC. The encoded protein is CASSLRPGTAYEQYF.

The chain is built from TRBV30 and TRBJ2-6; D might be TRBD1 (6 bases). Trimming removed 2 bases from V and 0 bases from J, with 14 bases in between. Per germline, CDR1 GTSNPN and CDR2 SVGIG (reference sequence). This CDR3 has 17 amino acids. The DNA of the CDR3 is TGTGCCTGGAGTAGTGGACAGCCAAGCTCTGGGGCCAACGTCCTGACTTTC. Its translation is CAWSSGQPSSGANVLTF.

The V gene is TRBV28, the J gene TRBJ2-4, with 7 positions matching TRBD2. This CDR3 has 17 residues. Germline V gives CDR1 MDHEN, CDR2 SYDVKM. Unmatched junction bases numbered 13, after V lost 6 bases and J lost 2 bases. CDR3 loop: CASSDPGGGFSKNIQYF. Written as DNA, the CDR3 is TGTGCCAGCAGCGACCCGGGGGGAGGATTTTCCAAAAACATTCAGTACTTC.

The rearrangement joins TRBV25-1 to TRBJ2-3; 9 bases line up with TRBD1. V was clipped by 3 bases and J by 1 base; unmatched bases: 5. There are 16 residues in the CDR3. From germline, CDR1 is MGHDK and CDR2 SYGVNS. CDR3 in amino acids: CASSEARQGGTDTQYF. CDR3 DNA sequence: TGTGCCAGCAGTGAGGCCCGACAGGGGGGCACAGATACGCAGTATTTT.